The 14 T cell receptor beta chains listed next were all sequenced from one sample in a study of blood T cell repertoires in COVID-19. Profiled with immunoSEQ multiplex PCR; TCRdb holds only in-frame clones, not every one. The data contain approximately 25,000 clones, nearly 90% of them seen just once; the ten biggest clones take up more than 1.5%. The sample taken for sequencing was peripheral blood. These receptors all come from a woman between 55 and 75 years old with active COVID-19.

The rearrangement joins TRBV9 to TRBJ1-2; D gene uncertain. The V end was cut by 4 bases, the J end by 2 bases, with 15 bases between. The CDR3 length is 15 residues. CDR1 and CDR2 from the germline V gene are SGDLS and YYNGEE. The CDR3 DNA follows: TGTGCCAGCAGCCGAGACATTGGCCGAAACTATGGCTACACCTTC. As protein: CASSRDIGRNYGYTF.

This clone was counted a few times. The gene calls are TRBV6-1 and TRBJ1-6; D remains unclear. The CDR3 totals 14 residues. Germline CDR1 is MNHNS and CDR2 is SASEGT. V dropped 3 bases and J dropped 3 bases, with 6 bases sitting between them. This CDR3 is CASSEERYNSPLHF. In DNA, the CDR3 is TGTGCCAGCAGTGAGGAGCGCTATAATTCACCCCTCCACTTT.

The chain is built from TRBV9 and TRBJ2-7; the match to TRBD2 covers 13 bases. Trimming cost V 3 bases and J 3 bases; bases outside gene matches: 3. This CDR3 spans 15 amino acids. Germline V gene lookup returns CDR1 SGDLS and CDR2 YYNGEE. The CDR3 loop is CASSAGLAGHYEQYF. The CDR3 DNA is TGTGCCAGCAGCGCGGGACTAGCGGGACACTACGAGCAGTACTTC. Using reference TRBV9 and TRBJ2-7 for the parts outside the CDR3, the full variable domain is DSGVTQTPKHLITATGQRVTLRCSPRSGDLSVYWYQQSLDQGLQFLIQYYNGEERAKGNILERFSAQQFPDLHSELNLSSLELGDSALYFCASSAGLAGHYEQYFGPGTRLTVT.

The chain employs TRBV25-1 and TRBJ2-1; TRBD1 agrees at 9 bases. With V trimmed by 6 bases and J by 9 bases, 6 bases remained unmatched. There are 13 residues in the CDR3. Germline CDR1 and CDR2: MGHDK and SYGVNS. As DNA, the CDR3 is TGTGCCAGCAGAGACAGGGGGAAAGGTGAGCAGTTCTTC. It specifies CASRDRGKGEQFF.

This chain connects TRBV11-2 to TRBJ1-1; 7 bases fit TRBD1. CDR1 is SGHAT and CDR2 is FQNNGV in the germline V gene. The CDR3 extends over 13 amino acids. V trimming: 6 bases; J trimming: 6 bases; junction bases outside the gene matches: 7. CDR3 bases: TGTGCCAGCAGGATAGGGGGCTTGGCTGAAGCTTTCTTT. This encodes CASRIGGLAEAFF.

CDR3: CASSPGNSNTGELFF. In nucleotides, the CDR3 is TGTGCCAGCAGCCCAGGAAACTCGAACACCGGGGAGCTGTTTTTT. The chain has TRBV11-3 and TRBJ2-2; D is undetermined. The CDR3 extends over 15 amino acids. Germline loops: CDR1 SGHNT, CDR2 YENEEA. V was trimmed by 5 bases and J by 0 bases, leaving 10 bases between them.

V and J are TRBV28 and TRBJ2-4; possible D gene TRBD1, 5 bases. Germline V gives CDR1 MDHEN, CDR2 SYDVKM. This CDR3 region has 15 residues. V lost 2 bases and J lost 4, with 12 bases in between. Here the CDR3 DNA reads TGTGCCAGCAGTTTAAGGGGTCAAGCTAAAAACATTCAGTACTTC. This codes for CASSLRGQAKNIQYF.

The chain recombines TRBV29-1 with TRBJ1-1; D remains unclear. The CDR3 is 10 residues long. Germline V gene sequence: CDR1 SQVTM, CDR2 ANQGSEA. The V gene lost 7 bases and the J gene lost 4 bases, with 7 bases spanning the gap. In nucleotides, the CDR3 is TGCAGCGGACGCGGCACTGAAGCTTTCTTT. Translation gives CSGRGTEAFF.

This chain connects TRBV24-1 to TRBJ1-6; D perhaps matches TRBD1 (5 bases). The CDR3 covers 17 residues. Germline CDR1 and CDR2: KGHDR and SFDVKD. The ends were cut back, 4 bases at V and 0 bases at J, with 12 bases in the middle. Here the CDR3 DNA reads TGTGCCACCAGTGACATAGGGGCGAGCTCCTATAATTCACCCCTCCACTTT. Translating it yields CATSDIGASSYNSPLHF.

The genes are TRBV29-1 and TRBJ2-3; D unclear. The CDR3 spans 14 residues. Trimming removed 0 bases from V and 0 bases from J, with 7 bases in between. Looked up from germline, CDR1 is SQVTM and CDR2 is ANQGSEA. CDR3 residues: CSVEDPVSTDTQYF. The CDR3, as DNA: TGCAGCGTTGAAGATCCCGTTAGCACAGATACGCAGTATTTT.

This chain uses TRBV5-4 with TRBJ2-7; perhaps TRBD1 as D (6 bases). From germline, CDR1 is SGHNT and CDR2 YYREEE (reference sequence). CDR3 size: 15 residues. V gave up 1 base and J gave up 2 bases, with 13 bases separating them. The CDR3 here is CASSLSSKGAYEQYF. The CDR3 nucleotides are TGTGCCAGCAGCTTGAGTTCAAAGGGGGCCTACGAGCAGTACTTC.

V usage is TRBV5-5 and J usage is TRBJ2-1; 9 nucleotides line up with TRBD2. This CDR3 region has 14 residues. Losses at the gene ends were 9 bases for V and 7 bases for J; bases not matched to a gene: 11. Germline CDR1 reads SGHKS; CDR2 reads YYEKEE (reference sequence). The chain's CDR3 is CANQPGLAGNEQFF. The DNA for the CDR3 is TGTGCCAACCAGCCGGGACTAGCCGGGAATGAGCAGTTCTTC.

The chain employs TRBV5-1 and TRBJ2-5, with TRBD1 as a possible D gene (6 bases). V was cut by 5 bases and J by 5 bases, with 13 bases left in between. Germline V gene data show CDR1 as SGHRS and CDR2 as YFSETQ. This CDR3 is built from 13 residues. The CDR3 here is CASRLTGPETQYF. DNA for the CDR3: TGCGCCAGCAGACTAACAGGGCCGGAGACCCAGTACTTC. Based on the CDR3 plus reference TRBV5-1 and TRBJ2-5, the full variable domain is KAGVTQTPRYLIKTRGQQVTLSCSPISGHRSVSWYQQTPGQGLQFLFEYFSETQRNKGNFPGRFSGRQFSNSRSEMNVSTLELGDSALYLCASRLTGPETQYFGPGTRLLVL.

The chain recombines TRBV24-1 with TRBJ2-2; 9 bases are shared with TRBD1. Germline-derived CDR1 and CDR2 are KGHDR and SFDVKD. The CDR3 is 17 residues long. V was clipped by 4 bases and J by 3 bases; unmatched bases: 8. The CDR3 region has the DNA TGTGCCACCAGTGAGCCAAACAGGGGGCTCTACACCGGGGAGCTGTTTTTT. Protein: CATSEPNRGLYTGELFF.